These T cell receptor beta chains were read from a single sample in a study of blood T cells in healthy people across ages. TCRdb itself ran the 5' RACE reads through MiXCR, one entry per CDR3 protein. This repertoire shows 650,000 to 800,000 distinct CDR3 sequences, 40% to 50% found once; its top ten account for roughly 18%. Sequenced material: blood. The receptors originated from a man aged 55-75 years in good health. Each CDR3 is given with its conserved first and last residue. The D gene is left open where the match is weak. Not every row has a clone size; where given, it reads once, few, many or a size class.

J gene: TRBJ2-5; V gene: TRBV4-3; clone size: few; D gene: -; CDR3 length: 13; CDR3 DNA: TGCGCCAGCAGCCCCCGGGAAAAAGAGACCCAGTACTTC; CDR3 protein: CASSPREKETQYF
J gene: TRBJ2-7; V gene: TRBV7-9; clone size: few; D gene: -; CDR3 length: 13; CDR3 DNA: TGTGCCAGCAGTTCAATCGGGATGTACGAGCAGTACTTC; CDR3 protein: CASSSIGMYEQYF
J gene: TRBJ1-2; V gene: TRBV29-1; clone size: -; D gene: -; CDR3 length: 12; CDR3 DNA: TGCAGCGCCGCAGGGGCAAACTATGGCTACACCTTC; CDR3 protein: CSAAGANYGYTF
J gene: TRBJ2-7; V gene: TRBV27; clone size: -; D gene: TRBD1; CDR3 length: 16; CDR3 DNA: TGTGCCAGCAGTCTTGGGGACAGGGGCTCGACCTACGAGCAGTACTTC; CDR3 protein: CASSLGDRGSTYEQYF
J gene: TRBJ2-2; V gene: TRBV5-1; clone size: -; D gene: TRBD1; CDR3 length: 15; CDR3 DNA: TGCGCCAGCAGCTTGACTGACAGGGACACCGGGGAGCTGTTTTTT; CDR3 protein: CASSLTDRDTGELFF
J gene: TRBJ1-6; V gene: TRBV20-1; clone size: -; D gene: TRBD1; CDR3 length: 17; CDR3 DNA: TGCAGTGCTAGAGATGTAGACAGGGGTTCCTATAATTCACCCCTCCACTTT; CDR3 protein: CSARDVDRGSYNSPLHF
J gene: TRBJ2-1; V gene: TRBV21-1; clone size: -; D gene: -; CDR3 length: 15; CDR3 DNA: TGTGCCAGCAGGACAGGTCCCGGGATCAACAATGAGCAGTTCTTC; CDR3 protein: CASRTGPGINNEQFF
J gene: TRBJ2-5; V gene: TRBV7-7; clone size: -; D gene: -; CDR3 length: 15; CDR3 DNA: TGTGCCAGCAGCCGATCCCGCCAGACCCAAGAGACCCAGTACTTC; CDR3 protein: CASSRSRQTQETQYF
J gene: TRBJ1-6; V gene: TRBV28; clone size: -; D gene: -; CDR3 length: 13; CDR3 DNA: TGTACCAGCAGACCGACAGGCTTATCACCCCTCCACTTT; CDR3 protein: CTSRPTGLSPLHF
J gene: TRBJ2-3; V gene: TRBV18; clone size: -; D gene: TRBD1; CDR3 length: 16; CDR3 DNA: TGTGCCAGCTCACCAGGACAGGGGGCTTGGACAGATACGCAGTATTTT; CDR3 protein: CASSPGQGAWTDTQYF
J gene: TRBJ2-7; V gene: TRBV20-1; clone size: -; D gene: TRBD1; CDR3 length: 14; CDR3 DNA: TGCAGTGCTAGGGGCACCACAGGGGCCTACGAGCAGTACTTC; CDR3 protein: CSARGTTGAYEQYF
J gene: TRBJ1-5; V gene: TRBV10-1; clone size: few; D gene: -; CDR3 length: 13; CDR3 DNA: TGCGCCAGCAGTCCCGGGGTGGATCAGCCCCAGCATTTT; CDR3 protein: CASSPGVDQPQHF
J gene: TRBJ1-2; V gene: TRBV7-2; clone size: few; D gene: TRBD1; CDR3 length: 19; CDR3 DNA: TGTGCCAGCAGCGCCGCCTTTTACGGGGGACAGGCGACCAACTATGGCTACACCTTC; CDR3 protein: CASSAAFYGGQATNYGYTF
J gene: TRBJ2-7; V gene: TRBV6-2/TRBV6-3; clone size: few; D gene: -; CDR3 length: 14; CDR3 DNA: TGTGCCAGCAGCCCGCTTTCAAAAGGCTACGAGCAGTACTTC; CDR3 protein: CASSPLSKGYEQYF
J gene: TRBJ2-3; V gene: TRBV20-1; clone size: -; D gene: TRBD1; CDR3 length: 16; CDR3 DNA: TGCAGTGCCTCAGGTGGGGCACAGGGGAGCACAGATACGCAGTATTTT; CDR3 protein: CSASGGAQGSTDTQYF
J gene: TRBJ2-1; V gene: TRBV11-3; clone size: -; D gene: TRBD1; CDR3 length: 14; CDR3 DNA: TGTGCCAGCAGCCCCCTGGGACAGGACAATGAGCAGTTCTTC; CDR3 protein: CASSPLGQDNEQFF
J gene: TRBJ1-1; V gene: TRBV6-2/TRBV6-3; clone size: -; D gene: -; CDR3 length: 13; CDR3 DNA: TGTGCCAGCGCTGCGCGGTGGGACACTGAAGCTTTCTTT; CDR3 protein: CASAARWDTEAFF
J gene: TRBJ1-2; V gene: TRBV6-2/TRBV6-3; clone size: -; D gene: -; CDR3 length: 16; CDR3 DNA: TGTGCCAGCAGTTCCCTCGGAACACAGGAGGTCTATGGCTACACCTTC; CDR3 protein: CASSSLGTQEVYGYTF
J gene: TRBJ1-5; V gene: TRBV18; clone size: -; D gene: -; CDR3 length: 16; CDR3 DNA: TGTGCCAGCTCACCGGATCGGGGTACGCGCAATCAGCCCCAGCATTTT; CDR3 protein: CASSPDRGTRNQPQHF
J gene: TRBJ2-7; V gene: TRBV20-1; clone size: -; D gene: -; CDR3 length: 14; CDR3 DNA: TGCAGTGCCAGGGAGGGACAGAGTACCTACGAGCAGTACTTC; CDR3 protein: CSAREGQSTYEQYF
J gene: TRBJ2-7; V gene: TRBV30; clone size: -; D gene: -; CDR3 length: 13; CDR3 DNA: TGTGCCTGGAGTGTACGGCAGTACTACGAGCAGTACTTC; CDR3 protein: CAWSVRQYYEQYF
J gene: TRBJ1-1; V gene: TRBV7-9; clone size: once; D gene: -; CDR3 length: 15; CDR3 DNA: TGTGCCAGCAGCTTGATAGGACTCTCGAACACTGAAGCTTTCTTT; CDR3 protein: CASSLIGLSNTEAFF
J gene: TRBJ2-3; V gene: TRBV20-1; clone size: few; D gene: -; CDR3 length: 16; CDR3 DNA: TGCAGTGCTAGAAAGTTAGGGGAAGAACGCACAGATACGCAGTATTTT; CDR3 protein: CSARKLGEERTDTQYF
J gene: TRBJ1-5; V gene: TRBV2; clone size: -; D gene: -; CDR3 length: 15; CDR3 DNA: TGTGCCAGCAGTGAATGGATAGAAGGCAATCAGCCCCAGCATTTT; CDR3 protein: CASSEWIEGNQPQHF
J gene: TRBJ2-2; V gene: TRBV7-2; clone size: many; D gene: -; CDR3 length: 12; CDR3 DNA: TGTGCCAGCAGCCCTAGGGGCGGGGAGCTGTTTTTT; CDR3 protein: CASSPRGGELFF
J gene: TRBJ2-3; V gene: TRBV20-1; clone size: -; D gene: -; CDR3 length: 15; CDR3 DNA: TGCAGTGCTAGTGGGGCTAGTGAAGGTACAGATACGCAGTATTTT; CDR3 protein: CSASGASEGTDTQYF
J gene: TRBJ2-5; V gene: TRBV7-2; clone size: -; D gene: TRBD2; CDR3 length: 14; CDR3 DNA: TGTGCCAGCAGCCCTGGACTAGCTTTCGCTGAGCAGTACTTC; CDR3 protein: CASSPGLAFAEQYF
J gene: TRBJ2-7; V gene: TRBV7-2; clone size: few; D gene: -; CDR3 length: 14; CDR3 DNA: TGTGCCAGCAGCTTAACCGGTCCAAACTACGAGCAGTACTTC; CDR3 protein: CASSLTGPNYEQYF
J gene: TRBJ2-3; V gene: TRBV28; clone size: many; D gene: TRBD2; CDR3 length: 21; CDR3 DNA: TGTGCCAGCAGTACGGACGGGGTGGGGACTAGCGTGTTCTCAGGGACAGATACGCAGTATTTT; CDR3 protein: CASSTDGVGTSVFSGTDTQYF
J gene: TRBJ2-3; V gene: TRBV4-1; clone size: many; D gene: -; CDR3 length: 16; CDR3 DNA: TGCGCCAGCAGCCAAGGGTTTCGGGGCGGAACAGATACGCAGTATTTT; CDR3 protein: CASSQGFRGGTDTQYF
J gene: TRBJ1-6; V gene: TRBV30; clone size: -; D gene: TRBD1; CDR3 length: 15; CDR3 DNA: TGTGCCTGGAACCTCAGGGGGCGAGATAATTCACCCCTCCACTTT; CDR3 protein: CAWNLRGRDNSPLHF
J gene: TRBJ2-7; V gene: TRBV5-1; clone size: few; D gene: -; CDR3 length: 14; CDR3 DNA: TGCGCCAGCAGCGCCGATACGCCCAACAATGAGCAGTACTTC; CDR3 protein: CASSADTPNNEQYF
J gene: TRBJ2-4; V gene: TRBV4-3; clone size: few; D gene: -; CDR3 length: 16; CDR3 DNA: TGCGCCAGCAGCCAATCGAACCGGGGGACCAAAAACATTCAGTACTTC; CDR3 protein: CASSQSNRGTKNIQYF
J gene: TRBJ2-3; V gene: TRBV4-3; clone size: once; D gene: -; CDR3 length: 15; CDR3 DNA: TGCGCCAGCAGCCAAGACCTAGGGAAGAGTAATACGCAGTATTTT; CDR3 protein: CASSQDLGKSNTQYF
J gene: TRBJ2-1; V gene: TRBV2; clone size: few; D gene: -; CDR3 length: 12; CDR3 DNA: TGTGCCAGCAAAGGCGGATACAATGAGCAGTTCTTC; CDR3 protein: CASKGGYNEQFF
J gene: TRBJ2-1; V gene: TRBV25-1; clone size: -; D gene: -; CDR3 length: 13; CDR3 DNA: TGTGCCAGCAGTTACGTACCTCCCGAAGAGCAGTTCTTC; CDR3 protein: CASSYVPPEEQFF
J gene: TRBJ2-1; V gene: TRBV4-1; clone size: -; D gene: -; CDR3 length: 16; CDR3 DNA: TGCGCCAGCAGCCAACGAGCGGAGGGGCATGTTCGGGAGCAGTTCTTC; CDR3 protein: CASSQRAEGHVREQFF
J gene: TRBJ2-1; V gene: TRBV7-2; clone size: -; D gene: -; CDR3 length: 15; CDR3 DNA: TGTGCCAGCAGCCCGAATCTCGCAGGCCGCAATGAGCAGTTCTTC; CDR3 protein: CASSPNLAGRNEQFF
J gene: TRBJ1-2; V gene: TRBV7-9; clone size: few; D gene: -; CDR3 length: 14; CDR3 DNA: TGTGCCAGCAGAAACCAGGGTACCAACTATGGCTACACCTTC; CDR3 protein: CASRNQGTNYGYTF
J gene: TRBJ1-1; V gene: TRBV20-1; clone size: -; D gene: -; CDR3 length: 13; CDR3 DNA: TGCAGTGCCTGGGAGGGTGTGAACACTGAAGCTTTCTTT; CDR3 protein: CSAWEGVNTEAFF
J gene: TRBJ2-7; V gene: TRBV7-2; clone size: -; D gene: -; CDR3 length: 14; CDR3 DNA: TGTGCCAGCAGCTTAGAACTAGCAGACTACGAGCAGTACTTC; CDR3 protein: CASSLELADYEQYF
J gene: TRBJ2-7; V gene: TRBV19; clone size: -; D gene: TRBD2; CDR3 length: 16; CDR3 DNA: TGTGCCAGTAGTTTAACGACTAGCGGGGTTATCTACGAGCAGTACTTC; CDR3 protein: CASSLTTSGVIYEQYF